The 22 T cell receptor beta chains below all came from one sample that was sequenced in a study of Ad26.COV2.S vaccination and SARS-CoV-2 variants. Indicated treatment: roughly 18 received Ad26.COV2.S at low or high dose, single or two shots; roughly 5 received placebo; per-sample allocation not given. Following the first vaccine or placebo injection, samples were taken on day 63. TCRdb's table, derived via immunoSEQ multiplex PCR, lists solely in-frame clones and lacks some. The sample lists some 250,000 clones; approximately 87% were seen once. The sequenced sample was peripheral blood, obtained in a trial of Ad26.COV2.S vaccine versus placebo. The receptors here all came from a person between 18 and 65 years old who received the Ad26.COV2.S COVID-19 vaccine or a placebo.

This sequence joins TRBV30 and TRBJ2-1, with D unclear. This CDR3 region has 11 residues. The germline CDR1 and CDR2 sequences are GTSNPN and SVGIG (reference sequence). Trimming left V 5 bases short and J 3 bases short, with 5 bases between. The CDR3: CAWLGYNEQFF. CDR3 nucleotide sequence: TGTGCCTGGCTAGGCTACAATGAGCAGTTCTTC. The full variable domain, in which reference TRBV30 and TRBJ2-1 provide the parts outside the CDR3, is SQTIHQWPATLVQPVGSPLSLECTVEGTSNPNLYWYRQAAGRGLQLLFYSVGIGQISSEVPQNLSASRPQDRQFILSSKKLLLSDSGFYLCAWLGYNEQFFGPGTRLTVL.

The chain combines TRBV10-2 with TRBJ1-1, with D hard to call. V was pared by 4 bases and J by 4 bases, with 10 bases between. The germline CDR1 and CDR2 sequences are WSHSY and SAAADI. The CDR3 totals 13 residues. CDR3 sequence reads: CASSGFMGTEAFF. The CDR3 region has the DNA TGCGCCAGCAGTGGGTTCATGGGCACTGAAGCTTTCTTT.

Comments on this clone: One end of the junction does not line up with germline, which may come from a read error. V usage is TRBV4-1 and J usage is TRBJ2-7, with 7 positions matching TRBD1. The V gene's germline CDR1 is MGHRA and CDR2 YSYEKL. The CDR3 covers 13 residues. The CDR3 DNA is TGCGCCAGCAGCCACACGAGGACAGGCCCATCCATCTTC. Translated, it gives CASSHTRTGPSIF.

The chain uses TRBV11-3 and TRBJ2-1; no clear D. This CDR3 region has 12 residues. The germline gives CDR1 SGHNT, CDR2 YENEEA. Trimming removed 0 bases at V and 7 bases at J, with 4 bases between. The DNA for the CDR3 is TGTGCCAGCAGCTTAGAGGCGAATGAGCAGTTCTTC. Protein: CASSLEANEQFF.

CDR3 region: CASSLDRGLNYGYTF. The CDR3 DNA reads as TGTGCCAGCAGTTTGGACAGGGGTCTAAACTATGGCTACACCTTC. The chain links TRBV28 to TRBJ1-2; TRBD1 matches at 9 bases. J gave up 2 bases and V 3 bases, and 4 bases lay outside the gene matches. The germline CDR1 and CDR2 sequences are MDHEN and SYDVKM. This CDR3 region has 15 residues.

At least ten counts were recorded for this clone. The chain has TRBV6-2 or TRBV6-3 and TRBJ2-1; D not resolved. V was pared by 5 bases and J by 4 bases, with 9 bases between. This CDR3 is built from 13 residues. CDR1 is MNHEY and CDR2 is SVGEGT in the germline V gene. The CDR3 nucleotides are TGTGCCAGCAGTCGTGACTCATACAATGAGCAGTTCTTC. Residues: CASSRDSYNEQFF.

This chain's CDR3 is CAWSDGNTEAFF. CDR3 nucleotide sequence: TGTGCCTGGAGTGATGGGAACACTGAAGCTTTCTTT. The rearrangement joins TRBV30 to TRBJ1-1; no clear D gene. V was pared by 1 base and J by 1 base, with 4 bases between. The CDR3 is 12 amino acids. Germline V gene data show CDR1 as GTSNPN and CDR2 as SVGIG (reference sequence). Full variable domain (rest looked up from reference TRBV30 and TRBJ1-1): SQTIHQWPATLVQPVGSPLSLECTVEGTSNPNLYWYRQAAGRGLQLLFYSVGIGQISSEVPQNLSASRPQDRQFILSSKKLLLSDSGFYLCAWSDGNTEAFFGQGTRLTVV.

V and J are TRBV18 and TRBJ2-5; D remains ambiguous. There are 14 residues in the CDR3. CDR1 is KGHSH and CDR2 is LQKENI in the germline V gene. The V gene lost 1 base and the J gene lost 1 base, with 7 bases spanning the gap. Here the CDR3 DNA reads TGTGCCAGCTCACCACGACCGACCCAAGAGACCCAGTACTTC. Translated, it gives CASSPRPTQETQYF.

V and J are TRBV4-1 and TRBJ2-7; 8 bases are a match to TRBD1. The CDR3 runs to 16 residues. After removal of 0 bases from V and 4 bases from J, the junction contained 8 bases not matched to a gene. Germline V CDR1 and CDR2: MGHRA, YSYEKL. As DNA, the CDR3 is TGCGCCAGCAGCCAAGAGGCCACAGGGGGTCGTTACGAGCAGTACTTC. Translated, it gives CASSQEATGGRYEQYF.

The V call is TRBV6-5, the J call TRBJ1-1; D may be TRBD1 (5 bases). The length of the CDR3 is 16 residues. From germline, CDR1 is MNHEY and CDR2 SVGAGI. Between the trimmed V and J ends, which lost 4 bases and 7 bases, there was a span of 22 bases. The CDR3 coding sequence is TGTGCCAGCAGTTGGATACCGGGGACGTGGAAGTATGAAGCTTTCTTT. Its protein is CASSWIPGTWKYEAFF.

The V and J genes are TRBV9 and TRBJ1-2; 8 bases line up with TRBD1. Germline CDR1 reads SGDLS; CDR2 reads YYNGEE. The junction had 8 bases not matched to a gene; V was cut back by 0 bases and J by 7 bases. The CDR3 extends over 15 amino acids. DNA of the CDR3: TGTGCCAGCAGCGTAGCTGGGGACAGGCTGGCTGGCTACACCTTC. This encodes CASSVAGDRLAGYTF.

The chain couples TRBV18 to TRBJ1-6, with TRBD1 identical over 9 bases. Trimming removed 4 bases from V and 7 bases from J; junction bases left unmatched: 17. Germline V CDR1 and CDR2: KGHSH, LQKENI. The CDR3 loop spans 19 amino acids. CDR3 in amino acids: CASSLFRPGTGRSNSPLHF. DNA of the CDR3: TGTGCCAGCTCACTATTCCGCCCGGGGACAGGGCGATCGAATTCACCCCTCCACTTT.

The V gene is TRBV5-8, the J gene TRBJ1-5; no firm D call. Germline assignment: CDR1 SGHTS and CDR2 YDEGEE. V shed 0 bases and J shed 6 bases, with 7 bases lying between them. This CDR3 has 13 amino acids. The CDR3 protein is CASSLVPVQPQHF. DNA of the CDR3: TGTGCCAGCAGCTTGGTACCTGTTCAGCCCCAGCATTTT.

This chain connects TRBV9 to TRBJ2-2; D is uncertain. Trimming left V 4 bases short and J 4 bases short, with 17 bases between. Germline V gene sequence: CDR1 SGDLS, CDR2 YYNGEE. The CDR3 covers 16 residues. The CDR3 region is CASSPWSGSATGELFF. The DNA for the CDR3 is TGTGCCAGCAGCCCGTGGTCCGGGTCTGCCACCGGGGAGCTGTTTTTT.

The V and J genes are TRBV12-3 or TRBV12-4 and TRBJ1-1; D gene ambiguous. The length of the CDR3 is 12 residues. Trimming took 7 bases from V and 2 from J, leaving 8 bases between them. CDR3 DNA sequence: TGTGCCAGCAAGTCGGATAACACTGAAGCTTTCTTT. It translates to CASKSDNTEAFF.

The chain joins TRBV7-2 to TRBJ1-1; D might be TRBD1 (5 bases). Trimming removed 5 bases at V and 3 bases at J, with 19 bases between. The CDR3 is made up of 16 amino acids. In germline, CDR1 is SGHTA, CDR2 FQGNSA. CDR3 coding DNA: TGTGCCAGCAGCCCTCTCTCAACAGGTCGTTACACTGAAGCTTTCTTT. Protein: CASSPLSTGRYTEAFF. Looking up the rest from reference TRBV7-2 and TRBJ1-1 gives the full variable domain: GAGVSQSPSNKVTEKGKDVELRCDPISGHTALYWYRQSLGQGLEFLIYFQGNSAPDKSGLPSDRFSAERTGGSVSTLTIQRTQQEDSAVYLCASSPLSTGRYTEAFFGQGTRLTVV.

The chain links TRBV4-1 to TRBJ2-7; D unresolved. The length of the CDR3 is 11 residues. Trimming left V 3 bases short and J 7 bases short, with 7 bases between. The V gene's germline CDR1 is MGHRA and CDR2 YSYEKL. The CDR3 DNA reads TGCGCCAGCAGCCATCATGGGGAGCAGTACTTC. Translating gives CASSHHGEQYF.

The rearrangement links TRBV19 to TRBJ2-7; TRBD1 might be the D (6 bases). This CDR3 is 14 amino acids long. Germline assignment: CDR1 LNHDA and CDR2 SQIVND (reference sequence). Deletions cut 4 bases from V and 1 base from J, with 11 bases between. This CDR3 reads CASSNTGLSYEQYF. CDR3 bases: TGTGCCAGTAGTAACACAGGGCTGTCCTACGAGCAGTACTTC.

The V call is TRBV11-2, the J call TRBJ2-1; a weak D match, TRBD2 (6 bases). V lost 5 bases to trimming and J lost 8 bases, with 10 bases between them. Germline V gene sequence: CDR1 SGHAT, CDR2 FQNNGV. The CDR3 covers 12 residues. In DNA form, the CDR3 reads TGTGCCAGCAGCCCGCGGGGCGATGAGCAGTTCTTC. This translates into CASSPRGDEQFF.

The CDR3 here is CASSPGAVNTEAFF. In DNA, the CDR3 is TGTGCCAGCAGCCCGGGTGCAGTGAACACTGAAGCTTTCTTT. The genes are TRBV3-1 (or the pseudogene TRBV3-2) and TRBJ1-1; unclear D gene. Per germline, CDR1 LGHDT and CDR2 YNNKEL (reference sequence). The CDR3 runs 14 residues. Trimming shortened V by 4 bases and J by 0 bases, and 9 bases separated the two germline ends.

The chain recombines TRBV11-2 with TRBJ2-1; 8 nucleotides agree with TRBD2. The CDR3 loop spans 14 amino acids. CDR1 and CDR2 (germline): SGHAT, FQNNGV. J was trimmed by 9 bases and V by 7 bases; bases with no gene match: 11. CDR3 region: CASILNLRGGEQFF. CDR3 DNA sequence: TGTGCCAGCATCCTAAACCTCCGGGGGGGTGAGCAGTTCTTC. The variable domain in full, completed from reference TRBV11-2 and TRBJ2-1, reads EAGVAQSPRYKIIEKRQSVAFWCNPISGHATLYWYQQILGQGPKLLIQFQNNGVVDDSQLPKDRFSAERLKGVDSTLKIQPAKLEDSAVYLCASILNLRGGEQFFGPGTRLTVL.

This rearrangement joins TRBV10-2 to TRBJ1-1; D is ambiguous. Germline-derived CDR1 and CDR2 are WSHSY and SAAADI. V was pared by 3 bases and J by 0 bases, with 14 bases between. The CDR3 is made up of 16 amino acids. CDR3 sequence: CASSEPGPEMNTEAFF. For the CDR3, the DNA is TGCGCCAGCAGTGAACCGGGCCCGGAAATGAACACTGAAGCTTTCTTT.